The rows below give T cell receptor beta chains drawn from one sample of a study of T cells in Graves' hyperthyroidism and ophthalmopathy. TCRdb processed the multiplex PCR reads anew with MiXCR; each CDR3 protein has one entry. The table shows around 400,000 distinct CDR3 sequences, with roughly 13% occurring only once. Sequenced sample: blood. The receptors come from a woman aged 18-35 years with Graves' hyperthyroidism. Each CDR3 is given with its conserved first and last residue. D genes are given only for firm matches. A row's size may be missing; if present it is once, few, many or a size class.

j_call,v_call,d_call,clone_size,cdr3_nt,cdr3_aa
TRBJ2-5,TRBV5-1,.,.,TGCGCCAGCAGCTTGTTTGATAGGAGAGAGACCCAGTACTTC,CASSLFDRRETQYF
TRBJ1-4,TRBV3-1,TRBD1,many,TGTGCCAGCAGCCAATCCCCGGGACAGGGGGAGGAAAAACTGTTTTTT,CASSQSPGQGEEKLFF
TRBJ2-7,TRBV6-5,.,many,TGTGCCAGCAGTTACGCAGACTCCTACGAGCAGTACTTC,CASSYADSYEQYF
TRBJ1-6,TRBV9,.,few,TGTGCCAGCAGCACCGAGTATAATTCACCCCTCCACTTT,CASSTEYNSPLHF
TRBJ1-1,TRBV7-8,.,many,TGTGCCAGCAGCTTACTCAGATTGAACACTGAAGCTTTCTTT,CASSLLRLNTEAFF
TRBJ2-2,TRBV7-8,.,many,TGTGCCAGCGGGCACAGGGTCCGTGGGACCGGGGAGCTGTTTTTT,CASGHRVRGTGELFF
TRBJ2-2,TRBV7-9,TRBD1,few,TGTGCCAGCAGCGGCACCGGGACAGTAAGCACCGGGGAGCTGTTTTTT,CASSGTGTVSTGELFF
TRBJ2-3,TRBV20-1,TRBD1,.,TGCAGTGCCGGGACAGGGGTCACAGATACGCAGTATTTT,CSAGTGVTDTQYF
TRBJ2-5,TRBV20-1,.,many,TGCAGTGCTAGAGCTCTTGTTCGTGCGGTGGAGACCCAGTACTTC,CSARALVRAVETQYF
TRBJ2-3,TRBV27,TRBD2,many,TGTGCCAGCAGTTCTGGGACTAGCGGGAATACAGATACGCAGTATTTT,CASSSGTSGNTDTQYF
TRBJ2-7,TRBV27,.,many,TGTGCCAGCGGCGACCAGGACAGTGCCTCCTACGAGCAGTACTTC,CASGDQDSASYEQYF
TRBJ2-7,TRBV11-2,TRBD2,many,TGTGCCAGCAGCCCCCGGACTAGCGGGGGGCCCTACGAGCAGTACTTC,CASSPRTSGGPYEQYF
TRBJ2-7,TRBV18,TRBD2,many,TGTGCCAGCTCACCAGATAGCGGGACATCTTCCTACGAGCAGTACTTC,CASSPDSGTSSYEQYF
TRBJ2-7,TRBV28,.,many,TGTGCCAGCAGTTTATTAGGGGACGAGCAGTACTTC,CASSLLGDEQYF
TRBJ1-1,TRBV11-2,.,many,TGTGCCAGCAGCTCTTTAGTAGGGAACACTGAAGCTTTCTTT,CASSSLVGNTEAFF
TRBJ2-1,TRBV9,TRBD2,many,TGTGCCAGCAGCCCACCACTAGCGGGAGGGTTCTGGGAGCAGTTCTTC,CASSPPLAGGFWEQFF
TRBJ1-5,TRBV20-1,.,many,TGCAGTGCTAGAGATACAGGGCAGAGGCCCCAGCATTTT,CSARDTGQRPQHF
TRBJ2-7,TRBV27,.,.,TGTGCCAGCAGTTTTGGACTAAGCCTCAACGAGCAGTACTTC,CASSFGLSLNEQYF
TRBJ1-5,TRBV20-1,TRBD1,many,TGCAGTGCTAGAACCAACAGGGGGAAGGGCAATCAGCCCCAGCATTTT,CSARTNRGKGNQPQHF
TRBJ2-2,TRBV2,.,many,TGTGCCAGCTGGCGGGGCTCGATGAACACCGGGGAGCTGTTTTTT,CASWRGSMNTGELFF
TRBJ1-4,TRBV28,.,many,TGTGCCAGCAGTTTATCCCCAGGCGGCACCGAAAAACTGTTTTTT,CASSLSPGGTEKLFF
TRBJ1-4,TRBV7-6,.,few,TGTGCCAGCAGCTTAGTGGTTACAACTAATGAAAAACTGTTTTTT,CASSLVVTTNEKLFF
TRBJ1-2,TRBV28,.,many,TGTGCCAGCAGTTTATCTCCAGGAAAGGGCTACACCTTC,CASSLSPGKGYTF
TRBJ2-1,TRBV20-1,.,many,TGCAGTGCTAGAGATTTAGGCTGGTCGGGTGAGCAGTTCTTC,CSARDLGWSGEQFF
TRBJ1-4,TRBV18,.,few,TGTGCCAGCTCACCAGCCGGGACTTATGAAAAACTGTTTTTT,CASSPAGTYEKLFF
TRBJ2-7,TRBV12-3/TRBV12-4,.,many,TGTGCCAGCAGTTTTGCACGGACCGAGCAGTACTTC,CASSFARTEQYF
TRBJ2-1,TRBV7-2,TRBD2,many,TGTGCCAGCAGCTTAAGGGGGGTAGCGGGGGGCAAGGAGCAGTTCTTC,CASSLRGVAGGKEQFF
TRBJ2-7,TRBV7-2,TRBD2,many,TGTGCCAGCAGCTTATCTAGCGGGAGGTACGAGCAGTACTTC,CASSLSSGRYEQYF
TRBJ2-3,TRBV14,.,many,TGTGCCAGCAGCCTGACAACGGAGAGCACAGATACGCAGTATTTT,CASSLTTESTDTQYF
TRBJ2-1,TRBV30,TRBD2,many,TGTGCCTGGAGTGTAGGCGGGAGCGGGTACAATGAGCAGTTCTTC,CAWSVGGSGYNEQFF
TRBJ1-5,TRBV6-2/TRBV6-3,.,.,TGTGCCAGCACTAAAACTCAGGTGGGAATGCATCAGCCCCAGCATTTT,CASTKTQVGMHQPQHF